This TCR beta chain was sequenced during a study of blood T cell repertoires in COVID-19. Looking at the study overall: Both acute and convalescent COVID-19 samples were obtained from the United States, Italy and Spain. In each case, the material was cDNA or gDNA derived from T cells, B-cell-depleted T cells, or PBMCs.

From germline, CDR1 is MNHNY and CDR2 SVGAGI (reference sequence). V lost 5 bases, J lost 10 bases, and 11 bases stayed unmatched. CDR3 length: 14 amino acids. Per the authors' pipeline: Cell counts per sample came from amplifying reference gene primers. Data came from immunoSEQ multiplex PCR; TCRdb stores just in-frame clones and leaves some out. V, J and clone size derive from that table, while D and trimming were established from the DNA sequence. The sample records some 78,000 clones, about 91% being singletons. The TCR comes from a man in his sixties or seventies with active or convalescent COVID-19. The sequencing input was peripheral blood. V gene TRBV6-6 combines with J gene TRBJ1-1; 9 bases fit TRBD1. CDR3 loop: CASSPSRDRVRAFF. CDR3 nucleotides: TGTGCCAGCAGTCCGTCCCGGGACAGGGTCAGAGCTTTCTTT.